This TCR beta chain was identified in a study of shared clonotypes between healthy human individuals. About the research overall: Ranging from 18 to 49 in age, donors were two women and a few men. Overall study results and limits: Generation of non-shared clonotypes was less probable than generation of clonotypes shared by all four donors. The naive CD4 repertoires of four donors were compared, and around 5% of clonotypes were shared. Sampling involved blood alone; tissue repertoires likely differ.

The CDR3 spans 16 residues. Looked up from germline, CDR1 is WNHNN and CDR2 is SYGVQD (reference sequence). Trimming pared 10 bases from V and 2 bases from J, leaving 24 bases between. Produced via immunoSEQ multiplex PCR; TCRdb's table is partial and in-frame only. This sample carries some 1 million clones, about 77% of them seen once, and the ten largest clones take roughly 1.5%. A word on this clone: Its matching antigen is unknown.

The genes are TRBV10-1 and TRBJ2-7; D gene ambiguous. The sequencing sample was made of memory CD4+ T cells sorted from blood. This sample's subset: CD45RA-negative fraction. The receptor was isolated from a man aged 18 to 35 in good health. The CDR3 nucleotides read TGCGCCACCGGTCCCAAAAGACGGGTAAAAACCTACGAGCAGTACTTC. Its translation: CATGPKRRVKTYEQYF.